This TCR beta chain is from a study of human T cells and chemical hapten exposure. Time point: patch test 1, 2 weeks after DPC sensitization. Treatment specified: therapeutic diphenylcyclopropenone sensitization with weekly scalp DPC. Each patch test followed a blood draw. Using its own MiXCR run on the RACE reads, TCRdb lists one record per CDR3 protein. The table includes tens of thousands of distinct CDR3 sequences, 32% detected once. V was cut by 7 bases and J by 10 bases, with 11 bases left in between. This CDR3 has 12 amino acids. Per the germline V gene, CDR1 is MDHEN and CDR2 is SYDVKM. J is TRBJ1-6 and V is TRBV28, with a weak D call TRBD1 (6 bases). Sequenced material: whole blood, taken in connection with sensitization to the hapten diphenylcyclopropenone (DPC). This sequence was found in a man aged 40-55 years with alopecia areata. Some clones in this sample may be carry-over from other donors' samples. The CDR3: CASTRGASPLHF. CDR3 nucleotides: TGTGCCAGCACCCGGGGGGCGTCACCCCTCCACTTT.